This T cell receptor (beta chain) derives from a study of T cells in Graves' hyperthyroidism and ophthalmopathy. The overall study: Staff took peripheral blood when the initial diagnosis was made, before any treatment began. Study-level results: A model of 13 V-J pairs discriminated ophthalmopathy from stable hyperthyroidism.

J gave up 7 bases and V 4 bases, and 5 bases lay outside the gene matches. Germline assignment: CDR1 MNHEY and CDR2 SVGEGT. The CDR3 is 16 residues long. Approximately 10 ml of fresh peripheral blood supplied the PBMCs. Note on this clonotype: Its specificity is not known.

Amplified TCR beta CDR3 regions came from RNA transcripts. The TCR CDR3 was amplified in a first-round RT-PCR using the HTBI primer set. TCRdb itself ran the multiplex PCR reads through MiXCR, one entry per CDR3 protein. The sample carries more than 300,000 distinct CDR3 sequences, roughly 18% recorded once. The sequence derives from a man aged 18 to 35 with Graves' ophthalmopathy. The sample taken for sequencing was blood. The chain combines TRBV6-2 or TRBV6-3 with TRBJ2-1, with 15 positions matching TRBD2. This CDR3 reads CASSFGLAGGENEQFF. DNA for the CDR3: TGTGCCAGCAGTTTCGGACTAGCGGGGGGGGAAAATGAGCAGTTCTTC.